This TCR beta chain was sequenced for a study of radiotherapy plus CTLA-4 blockade in lung cancer. About the research overall: The study recorded objective responses in around a sixth of patients and disease control in 31%.

Overall study results and limits: Tumor-origin TCR clones grew in blood after radiotherapy plus ipilimumab.

Focal radiation plus CTLA-4 blockade with ipilimumab was administered to patients who had chemo-refractory metastatic non-small-cell lung cancer. Trimming removed 5 bases from V and 3 bases from J, with 19 bases in between. CDR3 length: 16 residues. Germline-derived CDR1 and CDR2 are SNHLY and FYNNEI. Profiling relied on immunoSEQ multiplex PCR, and the TCRdb table lists in-frame clones only, not all of them. The sample contains about 60,000 clones, about 72% of which appear only once. The count of this clone is one. The target antigen is unknown. The receptor was derived from a human donor with non-small cell lung cancer who had a complete response to radiotherapy plus ipilimumab. The sequenced sample was peripheral blood, obtained from a patient treated with radiotherapy plus ipilimumab. This rearrangement joins TRBV2 to TRBJ1-1; maybe TRBD1 (6 bases). The CDR3 protein is CASSPRGGQGHTEAFF. The CDR3 nucleotides are TGTGCCAGCAGTCCAAGGGGGGGACAAGGGCACACTGAAGCTTTCTTT.